This is a list of T cell receptor beta chains from one sample in a study of blood T cells in healthy people across ages. TCRdb used MiXCR to reprocess the 5' RACE reads, holding one entry per CDR3 protein. The repertoire includes roughly 800,000 distinct CDR3 sequences, about 62% of them detected once, and 22% sits in the top ten. Sequencing input: blood. Receptors originate from a man younger than 45 in good health. Each CDR3 is given with its conserved first and last residue. D genes are given only for firm matches. The size field is filled for only some rows; it gives once, few, many or a size class.

D gene,V gene,J gene,clone size,CDR3 DNA,CDR3 protein
NA,TRBV20-1,TRBJ2-7,NA,TGCAGTGCTAGAGATCCAGGGCCTGACTACTACGAGCAGTACTTC,CSARDPGPDYYEQYF
TRBD1,TRBV20-1,TRBJ1-2,many,TGCAGTGCTCAACGCCCCCGGGGGGGACAGAACTATGGCTACACCTTC,CSAQRPRGGQNYGYTF
TRBD1,TRBV10-3,TRBJ1-2,NA,TGTGCCATCAGTGAAACAGGGGCGGAATATGGCTACACCTTC,CAISETGAEYGYTF
NA,TRBV3-1,TRBJ2-3,NA,TGTGCCAGCAGCCAAGAGGCCTTCTACACAGATACGCAGTATTTT,CASSQEAFYTDTQYF
TRBD1,TRBV29-1,TRBJ2-7,NA,TGCAGCGGGAGGGACAGGGGTAACTACGAGCAGTACTTC,CSGRDRGNYEQYF
NA,TRBV6-2/TRBV6-3,TRBJ2-2,few,TGTGCCAGCAGCGAGACGACAGGTCACACCGGGGAGCTGTTTTTT,CASSETTGHTGELFF
NA,TRBV30,TRBJ2-7,NA,TGTGCCTGGAGTGGGCTTAGCGTCTACAACGAGCAGTACTTC,CAWSGLSVYNEQYF
TRBD2,TRBV6-5,TRBJ2-1,many,TGTGCCAGCAGTGTTAGCGGGATGCTCTACAATGAGCAGTTCTTC,CASSVSGMLYNEQFF
NA,TRBV7-2,TRBJ2-3,NA,TGTGCCAGCACTTCCCTTAGGATTCGCGCAGATACGCAGTATTTT,CASTSLRIRADTQYF
NA,TRBV4-1,TRBJ2-7,few,TGCGCCAGCAGCCAAGAAATACCCCTAAGGACGGACGAGCAGTACTTC,CASSQEIPLRTDEQYF
TRBD2,TRBV4-2,TRBJ2-2,once,TGTGCCAGCAGCCAAACTAGCGGGCCCACCGGGGAGCTGTTTTTT,CASSQTSGPTGELFF
NA,TRBV7-9,TRBJ2-1,NA,TGTGCCAGTGAGGGGAGGTACAATGAGCAGTTCTTC,CASEGRYNEQFF
TRBD2,TRBV29-1,TRBJ2-5,few,TGCAGCGGGGGGAGGGTAGGGGAGGAAGAGACCCAGTACTTC,CSGGRVGEEETQYF
TRBD2,TRBV20-1,TRBJ2-3,NA,TGCAGTGCCATGACTGGGGGGGGAGCAGATACGCAGTATTTT,CSAMTGGGADTQYF
NA,TRBV10-3,TRBJ2-7,NA,TGTGCCATCAGGATAGAAGGGTCCTACGAGCAGTACTTC,CAIRIEGSYEQYF
NA,TRBV4-2,TRBJ2-1,NA,TGTGCCAGCAGCTGGGGGCTAGGAAGCTCCTACAATGAGCAGTTCTTC,CASSWGLGSSYNEQFF
NA,TRBV12-3/TRBV12-4,TRBJ1-2,NA,TGTGCCAGCAGTTTTGAGACGAGCTACACCTTC,CASSFETSYTF
NA,TRBV4-3,TRBJ2-7,NA,TGCGCCAGCAGCCAAGAACCTGTCTCCCGAACCTACGAGCAGTACTTC,CASSQEPVSRTYEQYF
TRBD2,TRBV20-1,TRBJ2-7,NA,TGCAGTGCTGGCGGGGCTAGCGGACTATCCTACGAGCAGTACTTC,CSAGGASGLSYEQYF
NA,TRBV7-9,TRBJ2-1,few,TGTGCCAGCAGCTTAGTCTCTAGCCAAGTTAACAATGAGCAGTTCTTC,CASSLVSSQVNNEQFF
NA,TRBV7-2,TRBJ2-5,few,TGTGCCAGCAGCTTAGCTTGGGGAGAGACCCAGTACTTC,CASSLAWGETQYF
NA,TRBV27,TRBJ2-3,NA,TGTGCCAGCAGTTTAGGGCCTTGGGGCACAGATACGCAGTATTTT,CASSLGPWGTDTQYF
NA,TRBV12-5,TRBJ1-1,few,TGTGCTAGTGGTTTGGTAATCGGCCAGAACACTGAAGCTTTCTTT,CASGLVIGQNTEAFF
TRBD2,TRBV4-2,TRBJ2-1,NA,TGTGCCAGCAGCCAAGACCCCTCGACTAGCCGAATCTACAATGAGCAGTTCTTC,CASSQDPSTSRIYNEQFF
NA,TRBV12-3/TRBV12-4,TRBJ2-7,few,TGTGCCACCTCTAGTGGGGGCGAGCAGTACTTC,CATSSGGEQYF
NA,TRBV7-2,TRBJ2-5,NA,TGTGCCAGCAGCCCGGGGCGGGTGGAGCGGAGAGAGACCCAGTACTTC,CASSPGRVERRETQYF
TRBD2,TRBV14,TRBJ2-4,NA,TGTGCCAGCAGCCAAGATCGAGGAGGGAGGGAGCAGTACTTC,CASSQDRGGREQYF
NA,TRBV6-5,TRBJ2-3,once,TGTGCCAGCAGTTCTCTCGGACAACGCACAGATACGCAGTATTTT,CASSSLGQRTDTQYF
NA,TRBV5-1,TRBJ2-2,NA,TGCGCCAGCAGCTTGTCGGGGGGCAATACCGGGGAGCTGTTTTTT,CASSLSGGNTGELFF
NA,TRBV4-2,TRBJ1-2,few,TGTGCCAGCAGCCAAGACAGAAGGTATGGCTACACCTTC,CASSQDRRYGYTF
TRBD2,TRBV27,TRBJ2-1,NA,TGTGCCACCAATAGCGGGGGCTCCTACAATGAGCAGTTCTTC,CATNSGGSYNEQFF
NA,TRBV25-1,TRBJ1-4,once,TGTGCCAGCAGTGACGCCTCAGGGGCAACTAATGAAAAACTGTTTTTT,CASSDASGATNEKLFF
TRBD2,TRBV7-2,TRBJ2-7,NA,TGTGCCAGCAGCCCCAGCGGGAGTTCCTTCTACGAGCAGTACTTC,CASSPSGSSFYEQYF
NA,TRBV12-3/TRBV12-4,TRBJ1-1,NA,TGTGCCAGCAGCGAAACCACTGAAGCTTTCTTT,CASSETTEAFF
TRBD1,TRBV7-2,TRBJ2-5,many,TGTGCCAGCAGCTTAGGAGGGGGCGTAGAGACCCAGTACTTC,CASSLGGGVETQYF